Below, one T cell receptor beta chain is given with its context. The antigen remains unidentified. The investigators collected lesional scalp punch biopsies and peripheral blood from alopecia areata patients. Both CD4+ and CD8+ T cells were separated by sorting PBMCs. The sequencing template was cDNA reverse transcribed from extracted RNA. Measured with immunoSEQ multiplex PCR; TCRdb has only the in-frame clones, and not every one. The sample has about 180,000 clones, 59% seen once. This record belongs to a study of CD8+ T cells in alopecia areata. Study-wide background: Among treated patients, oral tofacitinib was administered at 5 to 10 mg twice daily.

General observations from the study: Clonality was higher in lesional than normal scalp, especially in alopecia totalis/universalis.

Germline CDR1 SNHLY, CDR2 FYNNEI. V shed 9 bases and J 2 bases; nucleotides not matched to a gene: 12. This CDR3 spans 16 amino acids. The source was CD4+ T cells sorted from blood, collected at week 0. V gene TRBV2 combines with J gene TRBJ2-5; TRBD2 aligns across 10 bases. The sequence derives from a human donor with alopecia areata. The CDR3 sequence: CASEPGLAIKQETQYF. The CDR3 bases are TGTGCCAGTGAGCCGGGACTAGCGATAAAACAAGAGACCCAGTACTTC.